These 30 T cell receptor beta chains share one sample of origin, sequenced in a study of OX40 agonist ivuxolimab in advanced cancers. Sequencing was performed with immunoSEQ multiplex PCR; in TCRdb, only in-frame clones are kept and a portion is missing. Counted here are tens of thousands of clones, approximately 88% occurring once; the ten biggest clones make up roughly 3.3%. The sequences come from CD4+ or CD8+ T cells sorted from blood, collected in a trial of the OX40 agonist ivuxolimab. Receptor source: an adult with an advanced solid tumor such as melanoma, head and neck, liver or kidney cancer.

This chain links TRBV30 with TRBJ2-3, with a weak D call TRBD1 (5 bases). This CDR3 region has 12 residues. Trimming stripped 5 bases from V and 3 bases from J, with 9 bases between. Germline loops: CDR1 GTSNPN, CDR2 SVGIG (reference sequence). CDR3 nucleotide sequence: TGTGCCTGGGAACGACAGACAGATACGCAGTATTTT. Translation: CAWERQTDTQYF.

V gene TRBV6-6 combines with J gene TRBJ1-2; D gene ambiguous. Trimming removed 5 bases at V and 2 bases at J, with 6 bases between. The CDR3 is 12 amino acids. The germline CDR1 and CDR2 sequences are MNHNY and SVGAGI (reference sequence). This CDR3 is CASSQFNYGYTF. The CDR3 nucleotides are TGTGCCAGCAGTCAATTCAACTATGGCTACACCTTC.

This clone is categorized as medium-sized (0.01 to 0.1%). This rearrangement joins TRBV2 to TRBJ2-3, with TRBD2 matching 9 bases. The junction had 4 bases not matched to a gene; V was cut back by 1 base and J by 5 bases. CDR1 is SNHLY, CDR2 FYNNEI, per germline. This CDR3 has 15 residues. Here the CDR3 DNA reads TGTGCCAGCAGTGAAGAGCGGGGGGCGGGAGATACGCAGTATTTT. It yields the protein CASSEERGAGDTQYF.

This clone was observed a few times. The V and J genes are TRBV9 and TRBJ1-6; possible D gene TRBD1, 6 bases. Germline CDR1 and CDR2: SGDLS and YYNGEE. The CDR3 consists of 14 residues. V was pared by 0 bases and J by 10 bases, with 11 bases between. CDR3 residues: CASSVEGRGSPLHF. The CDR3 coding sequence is TGTGCCAGCAGCGTAGAGGGGAGGGGGTCACCCCTCCACTTT.

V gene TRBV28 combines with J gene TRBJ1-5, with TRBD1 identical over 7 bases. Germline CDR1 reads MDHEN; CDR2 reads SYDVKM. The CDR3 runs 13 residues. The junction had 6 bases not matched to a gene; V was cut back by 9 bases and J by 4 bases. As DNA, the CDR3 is TGTGCCAGTACAGGGGTATGGAATCAGCCCCAGCATTTT. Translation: CASTGVWNQPQHF.

Written as DNA, the CDR3 is TGTGCCTGGAGCCGAAACAGGGGGCCTAGTGTGCAGTACTTC. Protein product: CAWSRNRGPSVQYF. The chain couples TRBV30 to TRBJ2-7; 9 positions match TRBD1. Germline V gene lookup returns CDR1 GTSNPN and CDR2 SVGIG (reference sequence). Trimming cost V 3 bases and J 9 bases; bases outside gene matches: 12. CDR3 length: 14 residues.

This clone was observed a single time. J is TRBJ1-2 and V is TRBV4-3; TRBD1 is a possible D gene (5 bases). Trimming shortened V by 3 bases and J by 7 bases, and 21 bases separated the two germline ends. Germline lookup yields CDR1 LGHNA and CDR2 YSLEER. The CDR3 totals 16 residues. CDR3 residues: CASSQTDSASRSGYTF. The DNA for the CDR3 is TGCGCCAGCAGCCAGACAGACAGCGCCAGCCGGAGTGGCTACACCTTC.

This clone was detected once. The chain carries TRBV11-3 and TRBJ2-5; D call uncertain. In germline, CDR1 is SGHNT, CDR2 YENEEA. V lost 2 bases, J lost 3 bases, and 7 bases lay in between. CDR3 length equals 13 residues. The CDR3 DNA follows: TGTGCCAGCAGCTTATACCCTAAAGAGACCCAGTACTTC. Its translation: CASSLYPKETQYF.

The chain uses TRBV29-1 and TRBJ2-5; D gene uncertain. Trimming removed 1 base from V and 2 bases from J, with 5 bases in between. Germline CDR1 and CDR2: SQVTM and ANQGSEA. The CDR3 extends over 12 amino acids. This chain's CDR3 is CSVEALQETQYF. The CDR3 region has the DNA TGCAGCGTTGAAGCCCTGCAAGAGACCCAGTACTTC. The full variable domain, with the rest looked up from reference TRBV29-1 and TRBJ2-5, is SAVISQKPSRDICQRGTSLTIQCQVDSQVTMMFWYRQQPGQSLTLIATANQGSEATYESGFVIDKFPISRPNLTFSTLTVSNMSPEDSSIYLCSVEALQETQYFGPGTRLLVL.

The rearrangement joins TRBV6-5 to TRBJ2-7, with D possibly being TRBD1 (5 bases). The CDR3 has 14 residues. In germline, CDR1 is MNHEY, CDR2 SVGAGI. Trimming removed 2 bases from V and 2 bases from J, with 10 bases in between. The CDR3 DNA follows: TGTGCCAGCAGTTACCTCGACAGTACCTACGAGCAGTACTTC. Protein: CASSYLDSTYEQYF.

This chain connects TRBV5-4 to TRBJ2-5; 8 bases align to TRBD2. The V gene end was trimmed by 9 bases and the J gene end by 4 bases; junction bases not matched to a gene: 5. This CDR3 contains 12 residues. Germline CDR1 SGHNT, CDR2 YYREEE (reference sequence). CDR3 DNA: TGTGCCACCGTCGGGGGGGCAGAGACCCAGTACTTC. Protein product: CATVGGAETQYF.

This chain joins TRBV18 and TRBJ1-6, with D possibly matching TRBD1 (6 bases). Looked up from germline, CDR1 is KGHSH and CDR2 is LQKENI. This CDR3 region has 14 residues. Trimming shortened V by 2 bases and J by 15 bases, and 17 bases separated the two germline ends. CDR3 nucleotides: TGTGCCAGCTCACCATCGCAGGGGACGGTTGACCTCCACTTT. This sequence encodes CASSPSQGTVDLHF.

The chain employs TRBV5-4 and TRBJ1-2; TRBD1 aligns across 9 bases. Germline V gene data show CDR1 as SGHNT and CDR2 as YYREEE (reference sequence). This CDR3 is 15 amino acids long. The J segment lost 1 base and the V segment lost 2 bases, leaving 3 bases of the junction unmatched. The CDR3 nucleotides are TGTGCCAGCAGCTTAGGGACAGGGATTAACTATGGCTACACCTTC. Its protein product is CASSLGTGINYGYTF.

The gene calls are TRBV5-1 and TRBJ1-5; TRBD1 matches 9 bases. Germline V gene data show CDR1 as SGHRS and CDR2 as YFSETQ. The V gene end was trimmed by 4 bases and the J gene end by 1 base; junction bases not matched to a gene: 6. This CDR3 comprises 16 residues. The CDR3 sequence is CASSPGTGGSNQPQHF. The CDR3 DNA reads TGCGCCAGCAGCCCAGGAACAGGGGGCAGCAATCAGCCCCAGCATTTT. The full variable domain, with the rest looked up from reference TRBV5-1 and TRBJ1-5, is KAGVTQTPRYLIKTRGQQVTLSCSPISGHRSVSWYQQTPGQGLQFLFEYFSETQRNKGNFPGRFSGRQFSNSRSEMNVSTLELGDSALYLCASSPGTGGSNQPQHFGDGTRLSIL.

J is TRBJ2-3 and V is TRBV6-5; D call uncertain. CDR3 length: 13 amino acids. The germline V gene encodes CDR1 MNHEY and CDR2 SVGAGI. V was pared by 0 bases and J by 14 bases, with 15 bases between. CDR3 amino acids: CASSYSSLTLGYF. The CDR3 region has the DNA TGTGCCAGCAGTTACTCCTCTCTGACCCTAGGGTATTTT.

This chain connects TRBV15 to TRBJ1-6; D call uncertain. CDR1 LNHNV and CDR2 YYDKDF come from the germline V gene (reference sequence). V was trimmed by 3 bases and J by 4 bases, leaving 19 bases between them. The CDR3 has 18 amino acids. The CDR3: CATSRDRLTGLYNSPLHF. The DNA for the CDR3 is TGTGCCACCAGCAGGGACCGTCTCACGGGCCTGTATAATTCACCCCTCCACTTT. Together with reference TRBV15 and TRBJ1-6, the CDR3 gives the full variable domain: DAMVIQNPRYQVTQFGKPVTLSCSQTLNHNVMYWYQQKSSQAPKLLFHYYDKDFNNEADTPDNFQSRRPNTSFCFLDIRSPGLGDTAMYLCATSRDRLTGLYNSPLHFGNGTRLTVT.

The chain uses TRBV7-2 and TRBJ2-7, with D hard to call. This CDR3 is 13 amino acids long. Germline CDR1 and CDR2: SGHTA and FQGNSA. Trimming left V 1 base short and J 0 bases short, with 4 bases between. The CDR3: CASSLVSSYEQYF. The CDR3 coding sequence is TGTGCCAGCAGCTTAGTATCCTCCTACGAGCAGTACTTC.

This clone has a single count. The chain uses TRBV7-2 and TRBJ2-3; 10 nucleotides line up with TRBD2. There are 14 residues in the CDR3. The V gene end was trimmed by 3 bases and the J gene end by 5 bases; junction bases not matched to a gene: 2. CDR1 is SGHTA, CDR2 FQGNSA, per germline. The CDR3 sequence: CASSLLAGVDTQYF. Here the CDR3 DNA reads TGTGCCAGCAGCTTGCTAGCGGGGGTAGATACGCAGTATTTT. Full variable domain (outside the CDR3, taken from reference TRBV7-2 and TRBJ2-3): GAGVSQSPSNKVTEKGKDVELRCDPISGHTALYWYRQSLGQGLEFLIYFQGNSAPDKSGLPSDRFSAERTGGSVSTLTIQRTQQEDSAVYLCASSLLAGVDTQYFGPGTRLTVL.

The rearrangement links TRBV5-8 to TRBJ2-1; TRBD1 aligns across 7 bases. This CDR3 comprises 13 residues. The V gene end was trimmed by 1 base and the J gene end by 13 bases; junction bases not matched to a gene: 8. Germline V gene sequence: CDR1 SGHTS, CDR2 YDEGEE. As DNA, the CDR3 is TGTGCCAGCAGCTTGAAGGACAGGCGGAATCAGTTCTTC. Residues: CASSLKDRRNQFF.

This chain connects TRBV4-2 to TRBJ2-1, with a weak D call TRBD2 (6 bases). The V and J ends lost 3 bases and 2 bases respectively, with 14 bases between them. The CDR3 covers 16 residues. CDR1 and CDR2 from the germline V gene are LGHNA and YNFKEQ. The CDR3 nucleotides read TGTGCCAGCAGCCAGGTAGCGGACCACCCCTACAATGAGCAGTTCTTC. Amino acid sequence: CASSQVADHPYNEQFF.

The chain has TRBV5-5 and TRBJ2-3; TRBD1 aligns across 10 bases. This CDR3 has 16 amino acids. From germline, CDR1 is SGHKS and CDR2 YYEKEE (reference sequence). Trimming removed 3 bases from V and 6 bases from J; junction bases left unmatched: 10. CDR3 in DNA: TGTGCCAGCAGCTGGGGGGATGGGGACAGGGGCGATACGCAGTATTTT. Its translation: CASSWGDGDRGDTQYF.

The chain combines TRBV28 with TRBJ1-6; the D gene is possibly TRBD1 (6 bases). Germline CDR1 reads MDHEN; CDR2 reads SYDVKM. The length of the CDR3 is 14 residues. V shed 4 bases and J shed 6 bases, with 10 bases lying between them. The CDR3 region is CASSSQGSNSPLHF. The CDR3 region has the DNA TGTGCCAGCAGTTCACAGGGATCTAATTCACCCCTCCACTTT.

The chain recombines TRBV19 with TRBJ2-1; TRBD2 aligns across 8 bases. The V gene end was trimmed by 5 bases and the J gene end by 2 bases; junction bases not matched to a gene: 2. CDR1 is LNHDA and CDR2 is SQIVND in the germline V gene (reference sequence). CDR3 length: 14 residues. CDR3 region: CASSSGGTYNEQFF. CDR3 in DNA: TGTGCCAGTAGTTCGGGGGGGACCTACAATGAGCAGTTCTTC. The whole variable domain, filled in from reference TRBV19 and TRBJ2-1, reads DGGITQSPKYLFRKEGQNVTLSCEQNLNHDAMYWYRQDPGQGLRLIYYSQIVNDFQKGDIAEGYSVSREKKESFPLTVTSAQKNPTAFYLCASSSGGTYNEQFFGPGTRLTVL.

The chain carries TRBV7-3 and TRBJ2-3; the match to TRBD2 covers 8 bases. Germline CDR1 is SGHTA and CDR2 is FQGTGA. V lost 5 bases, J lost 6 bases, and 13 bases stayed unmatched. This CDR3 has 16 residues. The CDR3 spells CASSPRPRGGLDTQYF. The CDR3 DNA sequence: TGTGCCAGCAGCCCGCGCCCCCGGGGGGGCTTGGATACGCAGTATTTT.

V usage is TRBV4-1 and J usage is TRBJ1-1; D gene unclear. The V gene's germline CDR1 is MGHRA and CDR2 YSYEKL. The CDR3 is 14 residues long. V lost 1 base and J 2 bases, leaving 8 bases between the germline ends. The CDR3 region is CASSQVGGNTEAFF. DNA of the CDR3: TGCGCCAGCAGCCAAGTGGGTGGAAACACTGAAGCTTTCTTT.

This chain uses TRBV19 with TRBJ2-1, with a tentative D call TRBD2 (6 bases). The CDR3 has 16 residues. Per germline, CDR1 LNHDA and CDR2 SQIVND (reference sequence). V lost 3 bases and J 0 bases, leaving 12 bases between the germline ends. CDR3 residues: CASSMGLLSSYNEQFF. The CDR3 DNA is TGTGCCAGTAGTATGGGACTCCTAAGCTCCTACAATGAGCAGTTCTTC.

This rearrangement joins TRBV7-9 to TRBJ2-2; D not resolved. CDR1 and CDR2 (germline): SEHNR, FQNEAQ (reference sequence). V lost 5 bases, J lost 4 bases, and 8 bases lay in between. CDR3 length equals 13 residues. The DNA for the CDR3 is TGTGCCAGCAGCCATCACTTCACCGGGGAGCTGTTTTTT. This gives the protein CASSHHFTGELFF.

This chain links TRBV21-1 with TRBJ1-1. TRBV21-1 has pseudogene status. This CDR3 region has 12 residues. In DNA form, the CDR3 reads TGTGCCAGCAGCAAACAGAGCCCTTGGGCTTTCTTT. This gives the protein CASSKQSPWAFF.

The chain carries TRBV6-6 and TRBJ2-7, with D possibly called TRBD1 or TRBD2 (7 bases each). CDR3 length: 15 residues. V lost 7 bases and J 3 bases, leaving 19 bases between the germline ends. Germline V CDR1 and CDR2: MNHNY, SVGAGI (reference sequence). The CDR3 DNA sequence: TGTGCCAGCACCTACAACAGGGGAGGGGGCTACGAGCAGTACTTC. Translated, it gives CASTYNRGGGYEQYF.

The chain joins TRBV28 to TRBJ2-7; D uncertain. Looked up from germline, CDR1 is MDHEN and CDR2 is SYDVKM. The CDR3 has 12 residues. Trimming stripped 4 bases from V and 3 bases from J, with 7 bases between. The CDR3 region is CASSSAIYEQYF. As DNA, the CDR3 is TGTGCCAGCAGTTCCGCTATCTACGAGCAGTACTTC.